This TCR beta chain was recorded in a study of cytomegalovirus exposure and HLA in healthy donors. This CDR3 is 14 amino acids long. Looked up from germline, CDR1 is SNHLY and CDR2 is FYNNEI. V lost 6 bases and J 6 bases, leaving 14 bases between the germline ends. Concerning this clone itself: Its target is not known.

Points from the study as a whole: Rarity held for most TCR sequences, but there were some public TCRs that occurred in many donors.

The PCR contained 60 Vbeta and 13 Jbeta primers. The assay was immunoSEQ multiplex PCR, and TCRdb's table has in-frame clones only and misses some. The sample has about 180,000 clones, just over 70% seen once. This rearrangement joins TRBV2 to TRBJ1-4; D is uncertain. The TCR sequence derives from a human donor in good health. The sample taken for sequencing was PBMCs. The CDR3, as DNA: TGTGCCAGCAGACTTCGAGGGTCGGATGAAAAACTGTTTTTT. It is translated as CASRLRGSDEKLFF.